One sample yielded the 10 T cell receptor beta chains listed below, sequenced in a study of Ad26.COV2.S vaccination and SARS-CoV-2 variants. Profiled with immunoSEQ multiplex PCR; TCRdb holds only in-frame clones, not every one. In the table there are about 450,000 clones, 80% to 90% of which are singletons. Specified treatment: roughly 18 received Ad26.COV2.S at low or high dose, single or two shots; about 5 received placebo; per-sample allocation not given. Samples analyzed were those drawn on day 63 after the first vaccine or placebo injection. Sequencing was performed on peripheral blood, taken in a trial of Ad26.COV2.S vaccine versus placebo. These receptors all come from a person aged 18 to 59 who received the Ad26.COV2.S COVID-19 vaccine or a placebo.

The genes are TRBV5-6 and TRBJ2-7; either TRBD1 or TRBD2 may supply D (5 bases each). V lost 0 bases, J lost 1 base, and 14 bases lay in between. The germline V gene has CDR1 SGHDT and CDR2 YYEEEE. This CDR3 spans 16 amino acids. The CDR3 here is CASSLVQARGSYEQYF. The CDR3 DNA reads as TGTGCCAGCAGCTTGGTACAGGCGCGCGGGTCCTACGAGCAGTACTTC.

This clone was seen only once. The rearrangement uses TRBV4-3 and TRBJ2-7; D perhaps matches TRBD2 (6 bases). The V end was cut by 1 base, the J end by 6 bases, with 16 bases between. The CDR3 loop spans 15 amino acids. Germline CDR1 reads LGHNA; CDR2 reads YSLEER. In DNA, the CDR3 is TGCGCCAGCAGCCAAGGCCTAGCGACCCTACTCGAGCAGTACTTC. Translation: CASSQGLATLLEQYF.

V usage is TRBV28 and J usage is TRBJ1-4; D remains unclear. The CDR3 runs 15 residues. Germline V gene data show CDR1 as MDHEN and CDR2 as SYDVKM. The V end was cut by 2 bases, the J end by 6 bases, with 13 bases between. In DNA form, the CDR3 reads TGTGCCAGCAGTTTACGTCCTAACTCTGATGAAAAACTGTTTTTT. This codes for CASSLRPNSDEKLFF.

This clone came up once. The CDR3 is CASSLGLAPYNEQFF. In DNA, the CDR3 is TGTGCCAGCAGCCTGGGACTAGCTCCCTACAATGAGCAGTTCTTC. This chain uses TRBV6-2 or TRBV6-3 with TRBJ2-1; 9 bases line up with TRBD2. The ends lost 6 bases at V and 2 bases at J; junction bases unmatched: 5. Germline values: CDR1 MNHEY, CDR2 SVGEGT. CDR3 length equals 15 residues.

The gene calls are TRBV2 and TRBJ1-5; D is undetermined. Germline lookup yields CDR1 SNHLY and CDR2 FYNNEI. This CDR3 has 13 residues. V was shortened by 6 bases and J by 7 bases, with 13 bases between the two germline ends. The CDR3 loop reads CASSVRLIQPQHF. DNA of the CDR3: TGTGCCAGCAGCGTCAGGTTGATACAGCCCCAGCATTTT. The whole variable domain, remainder taken from reference TRBV2 and TRBJ1-5, is EPEVTQTPSHQVTQMGQEVILRCVPISNHLYFYWYRQILGQKVEFLVSFYNNEISEKSEIFDDQFSVERPDGSNFTLKIRSTKLEDSAMYFCASSVRLIQPQHFGDGTRLSIL.

The V gene is TRBV11-3, the J gene TRBJ2-1; no definite D call. CDR1 SGHNT and CDR2 YENEEA come from the germline V gene. The CDR3 spans 11 residues. V shed 4 bases and J shed 9 bases, with 7 bases lying between them. Here the CDR3 reads CASSSVAEQFF. CDR3 bases: TGTGCCAGCAGCTCAGTAGCTGAGCAGTTCTTC.

The V gene is TRBV6-2 or TRBV6-3, the J gene TRBJ2-7, with TRBD1 as a possible D gene (6 bases). The CDR3 extends over 13 amino acids. Germline values: CDR1 MNHEY, CDR2 SVGEGT. V gave up 2 bases and J gave up 3 bases, with 8 bases separating them. As DNA, the CDR3 is TGTGCCAGCAGTTACCGACAGGTCTACGAGCAGTACTTC. Translating gives CASSYRQVYEQYF.

The chain is built from TRBV28 and TRBJ2-1; D is tentatively TRBD1 or TRBD2 (5 bases each). Looked up from germline, CDR1 is MDHEN and CDR2 is SYDVKM. The CDR3 contains 15 residues. V was shortened by 0 bases and J by 4 bases, with 10 bases between the two germline ends. Written as DNA, the CDR3 is TGTGCCAGCAGTTTATGGGGACGGATATACAATGAGCAGTTCTTC. Translation: CASSLWGRIYNEQFF. The variable domain in full, with the rest retrieved from reference TRBV28 and TRBJ2-1, is DVKVTQSSRYLVKRTGEKVFLECVQDMDHENMFWYRQDPGLGLRLIYFSYDVKMKEKGDIPEGYSVSREKKERFSLILESASTNQTSMYLCASSLWGRIYNEQFFGPGTRLTVL.

The rearrangement joins TRBV12-3 or TRBV12-4 to TRBJ1-5; D remains ambiguous. V was pared by 3 bases and J by 7 bases, with 10 bases between. The CDR3 consists of 13 residues. The CDR3 DNA sequence: TGTGCCAGCAGTTTGGCCGTTCGGCAGCCCCAGCATTTT. Translation gives CASSLAVRQPQHF.

The J gene is TRBJ1-1, the V gene TRBV29-1, with D tentatively TRBD1 (5 bases). The length of the CDR3 is 12 residues. V dropped 8 bases and J dropped 0 bases, with 10 bases sitting between them. The germline V gene has CDR1 SQVTM and CDR2 ANQGSEA. The CDR3 is CSYRGVNTEAFF. Here the CDR3 DNA reads TGCAGCTATAGAGGGGTGAACACTGAAGCTTTCTTT.